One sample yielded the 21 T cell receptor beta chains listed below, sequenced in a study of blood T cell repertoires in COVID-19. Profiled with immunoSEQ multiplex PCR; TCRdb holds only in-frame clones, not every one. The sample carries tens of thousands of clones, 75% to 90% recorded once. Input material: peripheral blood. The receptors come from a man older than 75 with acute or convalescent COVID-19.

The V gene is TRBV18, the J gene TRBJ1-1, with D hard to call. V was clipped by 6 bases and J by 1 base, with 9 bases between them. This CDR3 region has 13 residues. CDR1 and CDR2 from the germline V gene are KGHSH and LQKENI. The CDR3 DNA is TGTGCCAGCTCCCTAGATCAGAACACTGAAGCTTTCTTT. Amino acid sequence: CASSLDQNTEAFF. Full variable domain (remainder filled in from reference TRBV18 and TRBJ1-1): NAGVMQNPRHLVRRRGQEARLRCSPMKGHSHVYWYRQLPEEGLKFMVYLQKENIIDESGMPKERFSAEFPKEGPSILRIQQVVRGDSAAYFCASSLDQNTEAFFGQGTRLTVV.

The CDR3 is CASSESSGSPTGELFF. The DNA for the CDR3 is TGTGCCAGCAGTGAATCCAGCGGGAGTCCCACCGGGGAGCTGTTTTTT. The chain combines TRBV6-4 with TRBJ2-2; TRBD2 agrees at 8 bases. CDR3 length equals 16 residues. The V segment lost 3 bases and the J segment 4 bases; nucleotides outside the gene matches: 7. Germline CDR1 MRHNA, CDR2 SNTAGT.

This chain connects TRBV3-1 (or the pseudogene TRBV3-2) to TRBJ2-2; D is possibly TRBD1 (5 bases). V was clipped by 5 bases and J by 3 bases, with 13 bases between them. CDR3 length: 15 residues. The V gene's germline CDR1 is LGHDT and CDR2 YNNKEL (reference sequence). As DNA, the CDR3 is TGTGCCAGCAGCGCCAGGGTGTCGGACACCGGGGAGCTGTTTTTT. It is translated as CASSARVSDTGELFF.

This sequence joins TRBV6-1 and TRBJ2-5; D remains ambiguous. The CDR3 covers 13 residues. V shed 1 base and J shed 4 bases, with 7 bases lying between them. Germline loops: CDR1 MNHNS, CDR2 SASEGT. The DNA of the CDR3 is TGTGCCAGCAGTGAAGGTAGGAGAGAGACCCAGTACTTC. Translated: CASSEGRRETQYF.

In nucleotides, the CDR3 is TGTGCCAGCAGCTTTATGTCTGGCGGGGGGGCCGCAGATACGCAGTATTTT. Translated: CASSFMSGGGAADTQYF. V is TRBV13 and J is TRBJ2-3, with 9 bases fitting TRBD2. V was clipped by 3 bases and J by 4 bases; unmatched bases: 11. Germline V gives CDR1 PRHDT, CDR2 FYEKMQ (reference sequence). The CDR3 runs 17 residues.

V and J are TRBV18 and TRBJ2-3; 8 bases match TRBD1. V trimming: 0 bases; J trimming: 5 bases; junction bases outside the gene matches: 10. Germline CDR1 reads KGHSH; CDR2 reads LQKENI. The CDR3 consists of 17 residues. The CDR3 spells CASSPPTAGGLEDTQYF. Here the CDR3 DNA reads TGTGCCAGCTCACCACCTACAGCAGGGGGCCTCGAAGATACGCAGTATTTT. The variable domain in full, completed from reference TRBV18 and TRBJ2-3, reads NAGVMQNPRHLVRRRGQEARLRCSPMKGHSHVYWYRQLPEEGLKFMVYLQKENIIDESGMPKERFSAEFPKEGPSILRIQQVVRGDSAAYFCASSPPTAGGLEDTQYFGPGTRLTVL.

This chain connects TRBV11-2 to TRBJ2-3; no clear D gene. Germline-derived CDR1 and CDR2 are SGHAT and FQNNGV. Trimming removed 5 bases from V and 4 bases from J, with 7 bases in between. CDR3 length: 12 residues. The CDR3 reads CASSPFPDTQYF. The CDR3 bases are TGTGCCAGCAGCCCCTTCCCAGATACGCAGTATTTT. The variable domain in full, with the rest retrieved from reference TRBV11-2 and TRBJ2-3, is EAGVAQSPRYKIIEKRQSVAFWCNPISGHATLYWYQQILGQGPKLLIQFQNNGVVDDSQLPKDRFSAERLKGVDSTLKIQPAKLEDSAVYLCASSPFPDTQYFGPGTRLTVL.

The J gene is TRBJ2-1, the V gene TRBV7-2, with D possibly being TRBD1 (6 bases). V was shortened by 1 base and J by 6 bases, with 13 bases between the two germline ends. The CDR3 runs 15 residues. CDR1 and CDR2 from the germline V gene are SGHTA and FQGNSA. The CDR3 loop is CASSLDSQGFNEQFF. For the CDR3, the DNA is TGTGCCAGCAGCTTAGACTCCCAGGGGTTCAATGAGCAGTTCTTC.

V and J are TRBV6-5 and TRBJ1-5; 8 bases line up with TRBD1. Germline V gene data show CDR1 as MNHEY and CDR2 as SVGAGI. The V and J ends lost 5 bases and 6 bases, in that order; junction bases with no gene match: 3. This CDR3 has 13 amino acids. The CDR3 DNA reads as TGTGCCAGCAGTCCGACAGGGGTTCAGCCCCAGCATTTT. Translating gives CASSPTGVQPQHF.

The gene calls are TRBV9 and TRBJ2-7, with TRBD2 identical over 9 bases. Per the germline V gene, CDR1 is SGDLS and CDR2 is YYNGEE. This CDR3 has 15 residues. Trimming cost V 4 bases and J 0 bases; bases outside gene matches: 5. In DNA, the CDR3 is TGTGCCAGCAGCCCTCTAGCGGGGTTCTCCTACGAGCAGTACTTC. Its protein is CASSPLAGFSYEQYF.

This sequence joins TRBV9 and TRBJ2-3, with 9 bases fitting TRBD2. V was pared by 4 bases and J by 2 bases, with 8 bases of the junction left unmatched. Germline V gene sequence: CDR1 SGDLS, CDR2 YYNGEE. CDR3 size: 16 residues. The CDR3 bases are TGTGCCAGCAGCCTCGATAGCGGGGGCACCACAGATACGCAGTATTTT. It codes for CASSLDSGGTTDTQYF.

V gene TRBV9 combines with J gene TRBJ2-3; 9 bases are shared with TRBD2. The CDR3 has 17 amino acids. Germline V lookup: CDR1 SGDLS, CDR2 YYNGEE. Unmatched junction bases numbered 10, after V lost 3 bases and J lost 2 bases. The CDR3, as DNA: TGTGCCAGCAGCGAGTCGACTAGCGGAACTCTCACAGATACGCAGTATTTT. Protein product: CASSESTSGTLTDTQYF.

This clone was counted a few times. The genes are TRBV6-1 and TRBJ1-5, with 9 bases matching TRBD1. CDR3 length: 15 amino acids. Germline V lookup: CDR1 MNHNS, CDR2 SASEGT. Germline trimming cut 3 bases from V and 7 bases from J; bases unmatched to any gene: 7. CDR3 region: CASSEETGGRQPQHF. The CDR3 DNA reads TGTGCCAGCAGTGAGGAAACAGGGGGCAGACAGCCCCAGCATTTT.

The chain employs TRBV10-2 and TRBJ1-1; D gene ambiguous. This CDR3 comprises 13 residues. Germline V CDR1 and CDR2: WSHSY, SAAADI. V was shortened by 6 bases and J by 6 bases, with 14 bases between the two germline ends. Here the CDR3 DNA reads TGCGCCAGCAGCGGAGGTCGCGCCGCTGAAGCTTTCTTT. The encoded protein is CASSGGRAAEAFF.

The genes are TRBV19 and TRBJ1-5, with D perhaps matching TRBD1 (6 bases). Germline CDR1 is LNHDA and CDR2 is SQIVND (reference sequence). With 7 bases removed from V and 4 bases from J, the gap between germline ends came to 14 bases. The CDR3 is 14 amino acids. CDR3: CASTTHQGNQPQHF. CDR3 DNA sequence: TGTGCCAGTACTACCCACCAGGGGAATCAGCCCCAGCATTTT.

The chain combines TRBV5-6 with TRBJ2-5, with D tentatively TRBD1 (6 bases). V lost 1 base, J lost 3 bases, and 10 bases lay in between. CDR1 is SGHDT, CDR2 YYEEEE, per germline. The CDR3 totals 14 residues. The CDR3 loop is CASSLQGREETQYF. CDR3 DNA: TGTGCCAGCAGCTTGCAGGGGCGGGAAGAGACCCAGTACTTC.

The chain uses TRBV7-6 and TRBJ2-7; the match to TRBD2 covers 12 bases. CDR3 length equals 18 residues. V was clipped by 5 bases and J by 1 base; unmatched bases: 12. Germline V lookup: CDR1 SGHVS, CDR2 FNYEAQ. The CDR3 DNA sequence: TGTGCCAGCAGCACTAAATTGGGACTAGCGGGCATATCCTACGAGCAGTACTTC. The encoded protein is CASSTKLGLAGISYEQYF.

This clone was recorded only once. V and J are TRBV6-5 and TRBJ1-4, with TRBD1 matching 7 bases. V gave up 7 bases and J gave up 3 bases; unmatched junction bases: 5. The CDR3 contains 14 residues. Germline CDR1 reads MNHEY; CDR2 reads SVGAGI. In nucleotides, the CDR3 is TGTGCCAGCACGAGGACAGGCGCTAATGAAAAACTGTTTTTT. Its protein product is CASTRTGANEKLFF.

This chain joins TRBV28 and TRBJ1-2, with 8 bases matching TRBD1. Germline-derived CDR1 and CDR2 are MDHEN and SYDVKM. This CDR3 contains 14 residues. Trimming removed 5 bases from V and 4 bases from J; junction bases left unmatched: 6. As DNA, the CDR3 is TGTGCCAGCAGTCTAGGACAGGGTAGCTATGGCTACACCTTC. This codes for CASSLGQGSYGYTF.

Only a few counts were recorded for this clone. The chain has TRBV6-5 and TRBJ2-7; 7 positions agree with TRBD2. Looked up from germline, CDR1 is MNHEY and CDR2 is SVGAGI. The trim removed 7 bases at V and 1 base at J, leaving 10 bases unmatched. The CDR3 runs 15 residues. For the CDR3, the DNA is TGTGCCAGCATCGCTTCCGCTAGCGGATCCTACGAGCAGTACTTC. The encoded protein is CASIASASGSYEQYF.

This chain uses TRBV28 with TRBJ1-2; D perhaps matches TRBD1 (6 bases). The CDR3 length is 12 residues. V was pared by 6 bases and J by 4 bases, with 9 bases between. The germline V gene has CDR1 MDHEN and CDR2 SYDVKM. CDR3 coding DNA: TGTGCCAGCAGAGGACAGCCCTATGGCTACACCTTC. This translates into CASRGQPYGYTF.